These 14 T cell receptor beta chains were sequenced from one sample in a study of identical twins. Each CDR3 protein is one row after TCRdb ran MiXCR on the 5' RACE reads. Counted here are 300,000 to 400,000 distinct CDR3 sequences, roughly 12% occurring once; the ten biggest clones make up around 6.9%. This sample was also put to use in a study of yellow fever vaccine responses in identical twins.

Sequenced input: CD8+ T cells sorted from blood. All receptors derive from a woman between 18 and 29 years old in good health.

The chain is built from TRBV15 and TRBJ2-7; D is unresolved. The CDR3 is 14 residues long. Per germline, CDR1 LNHNV and CDR2 YYDKDF (reference sequence). V dropped 5 bases and J dropped 1 base, with 12 bases sitting between them. The CDR3 protein is CATSLLVDSYEQYV. Written as DNA, the CDR3 is TGTGCCACCAGCCTTTTGGTCGATTCCTACGAGCAGTACGTC.

The chain links TRBV6-4 to TRBJ2-1; D unresolved. The CDR3 length is 16 residues. Germline V lookup: CDR1 MRHNA, CDR2 SNTAGT. The ends were cut back, 0 bases at V and 0 bases at J, with 9 bases in the middle. The CDR3 protein is CASSDSLTVSYNEQFF. CDR3 nucleotides: TGTGCCAGCAGTGACTCTTTAACGGTCTCCTACAATGAGCAGTTCTTC.

This clonotype was seen a handful of times. The chain joins TRBV3-1 to TRBJ1-1; TRBD1 might be the D (5 bases). CDR3 length: 15 amino acids. The V end lost 3 bases, the J end lost 6 bases, and 17 bases lay between the germline ends. In germline, CDR1 is LGHDT, CDR2 YNNKEL (reference sequence). DNA for the CDR3: TGTGCCAGCAGCCATCCGCGGAGGGACGAGTCTGAAGCTTTCTTT. It yields the protein CASSHPRRDESEAFF.

V is TRBV10-3 and J is TRBJ2-5; 7 bases agree with TRBD2. J gave up 1 base and V 5 bases, and 10 bases lay outside the gene matches. Germline-derived CDR1 and CDR2 are ENHRY and SYGVKD. The CDR3 spans 16 residues. The CDR3 DNA reads TGTGCCATCAGTTCCGGGACTACAAAATCCCAAGAGACCCAGTACTTC. Translated, it gives CAISSGTTKSQETQYF.

V usage is TRBV4-1 and J usage is TRBJ2-1; 12 nucleotides match TRBD2. CDR1 is MGHRA and CDR2 is YSYEKL in the germline V gene. The CDR3 has 16 amino acids. The junction had 5 bases not matched to a gene; V was cut back by 1 base and J by 7 bases. CDR3 sequence reads: CASSQASGRADNEQFF. In nucleotides, the CDR3 is TGCGCCAGCAGCCAAGCTAGCGGGAGGGCCGATAATGAGCAGTTCTTC.

This chain connects TRBV7-9 to TRBJ2-7, with a tentative D call TRBD1 (6 bases). V was shortened by 2 bases and J by 5 bases, with 10 bases between the two germline ends. CDR3 length equals 13 residues. The V gene's germline CDR1 is SEHNR and CDR2 FQNEAQ (reference sequence). The CDR3 DNA follows: TGTGCCAGCAGCTTACAGGGGATTCACGAGCAGTACTTC. This translates into CASSLQGIHEQYF.

The J gene is TRBJ1-2, the V gene TRBV9; TRBD1 matches 12 bases. Per the germline V gene, CDR1 is SGDLS and CDR2 is YYNGEE. The CDR3 totals 14 residues. The trim removed 7 bases at V and 4 bases at J, leaving 5 bases unmatched. The CDR3 DNA is TGTGCCAGCGGGACAGGGGGCGCCCGCTATGGCTACACCTTC. Its protein product is CASGTGGARYGYTF. The full variable domain, completed using reference TRBV9 and TRBJ1-2, is DSGVTQTPKHLITATGQRVTLRCSPRSGDLSVYWYQQSLDQGLQFLIQYYNGEERAKGNILERFSAQQFPDLHSELNLSSLELGDSALYFCASGTGGARYGYTFGSGTRLTVV.

This clonotype was seen at least ten times. The chain employs TRBV7-9 and TRBJ1-1, with TRBD1 as a possible D gene (5 bases). The germline gives CDR1 SEHNR, CDR2 FQNEAQ (reference sequence). The CDR3 sequence is 11 residues long. Trimming removed 3 bases from V and 8 bases from J, with 7 bases in between. The CDR3 DNA reads as TGTGCCAGCAGCTTGCAGGGAGAAGCTTTCTTT. It is translated as CASSLQGEAFF.

This clonotype was counted a few times. The chain has TRBV5-1 and TRBJ2-2; D may match TRBD1 or TRBD2 (5 bases each). This CDR3 region has 16 residues. CDR1 is SGHRS, CDR2 YFSETQ, per germline. Trimming removed 0 bases from V and 0 bases from J, with 9 bases in between. CDR3 region: CASSLVGESNTGELFF. The CDR3 coding sequence is TGCGCCAGCAGCTTGGTAGGGGAGTCGAACACCGGGGAGCTGTTTTTT.

The CDR3 nucleotides are TGCGCCAGCAGCCAAGCAGTGGGCGCAAATTCACCCCTCCACTTT. It translates to CASSQAVGANSPLHF. J is TRBJ1-6 and V is TRBV4-1, with no clear D. V dropped 1 base and J dropped 7 bases, with 11 bases sitting between them. This CDR3 region has 15 residues. Per the germline V gene, CDR1 is MGHRA and CDR2 is YSYEKL.

The chain employs TRBV14 and TRBJ2-1; 8 nucleotides agree with TRBD2. The CDR3 runs to 15 residues. V was pared by 1 base and J by 6 bases, with 5 bases of the junction left unmatched. Germline CDR1 is SGHDN and CDR2 is FVKESK. CDR3 DNA sequence: TGTGCCAGCAGCCAAGCGGGGGGGTCTCCCAATGAGCAGTTCTTC. This translates into CASSQAGGSPNEQFF. Filled out from reference TRBV14 and TRBJ2-1, the complete variable domain reads EAGVTQFPSHSVIEKGQTVTLRCDPISGHDNLYWYRRVMGKEIKFLLHFVKESKQDESGMPNNRFLAERTGGTYSTLKVQPAELEDSGVYFCASSQAGGSPNEQFFGPGTRLTVL.

This clonotype was seen a few times. The V call is TRBV10-1, the J call TRBJ2-7; 9 nucleotides match TRBD1. V gave up 9 bases and J gave up 5 bases; unmatched junction bases: 11. This CDR3 has 14 amino acids. From germline, CDR1 is WNHNN and CDR2 SYGVQD (reference sequence). The DNA for the CDR3 is TGCGCCAGTGGAACCGGGACAGGGATTGACGAGCAGTACTTC. As protein: CASGTGTGIDEQYF.

The V gene is TRBV3-1, the J gene TRBJ1-6, with 8 bases aligning to TRBD1. The junction had 8 bases not matched to a gene; V was cut back by 10 bases and J by 6 bases. CDR1 and CDR2 from the germline V gene are LGHDT and YNNKEL (reference sequence). The CDR3 has 14 amino acids. This chain's CDR3 is CATTGQGGNSPLHF. The CDR3 nucleotides read TGTGCCACGACTGGACAGGGAGGTAATTCACCCCTCCACTTT.

The V call is TRBV28, the J call TRBJ1-6, with 8 bases fitting TRBD1. CDR3 length: 14 amino acids. Per germline, CDR1 MDHEN and CDR2 SYDVKM. Trimming removed 2 bases from V and 7 bases from J; junction bases left unmatched: 1. The CDR3 sequence is CASSLPGGNSPLHF. Here the CDR3 DNA reads TGTGCCAGCAGTTTACCAGGGGGCAATTCACCCCTCCACTTT. The full variable domain, with the rest looked up from reference TRBV28 and TRBJ1-6, is DVKVTQSSRYLVKRTGEKVFLECVQDMDHENMFWYRQDPGLGLRLIYFSYDVKMKEKGDIPEGYSVSREKKERFSLILESASTNQTSMYLCASSLPGGNSPLHFGNGTRLTVT.